Sequencing of this T cell receptor (beta chain) was carried out in a study of blood T cells in healthy people across ages. A note on this clonotype: This may arise from a read error, as a much more abundant clone is one base away.

A J-beta primer mix and a sample-barcoded 5' primer were used in a second PCR of about 7 to 12 cycles. Unique molecular identifiers of 12 random nucleotides labeled each cDNA. TCRdb redid the calling of the 5' RACE reads with MiXCR, one entry per CDR3 protein. The sample holds roughly 680,000 distinct CDR3 sequences; more than 45% are singletons and the top ten take roughly 12%. Germline V gene data show CDR1 as SGHTA and CDR2 as FQGNSA. This CDR3 contains 17 residues. The J segment lost 5 bases and the V segment lost 8 bases, leaving 15 bases of the junction unmatched. Caucasian individuals from Russia who were healthy and aged about 6 to 95 acted as donors.

This chain uses TRBV7-2 with TRBJ2-7; 13 bases map to TRBD2. The sample consisted of blood. The sequence was obtained from an elderly woman in good health. The CDR3 here is CASGTNTRLAGGHEQYF. The CDR3 bases are TGTGCCAGCGGCACCAACACTCGACTAGCGGGAGGCCACGAGCAGTACTTC.